This T cell receptor (beta chain) was identified during a study of T cell responses to AZD1222 COVID-19 vaccine. Study-level background: Combined were second doses at about 4 or about 12 weeks. Study results and limitations: Samples come after the peak T cell response, not at day 14. Females outnumbered males among donors, who were mostly white British; clonal diversity was possibly underestimated.

The V end was cut by 1 base, the J end by 3 bases, with 12 bases between. CDR1 LGHDT and CDR2 YNNKEL come from the germline V gene (reference sequence). The CDR3 is 15 residues long. Clones were read by immunoSEQ multiplex PCR, and TCRdb kept only the in-frame ones, dropping some. The sample has tens of thousands of clones; around 89% are singletons. On this clone itself: Its target is not known.

The sequence derives from an adult in good health. V and J are TRBV3-1 (or the pseudogene TRBV3-2) and TRBJ2-5, with D perhaps matching TRBD2 (5 bases). The source material was peripheral blood, sampled on day 0 of AZD1222 vaccination. As DNA, the CDR3 is TGTGCCAGCAGCCAAGTCGCGGGCAGTAAAGAGACCCAGTACTTC. The encoded protein is CASSQVAGSKETQYF.